This T cell receptor (beta chain) was documented in a study of blood T cell repertoires in COVID-19. Background on the study: Both acute and convalescent COVID-19 samples were obtained from the United States, Italy and Spain. The cDNA or gDNA used as material had been derived from T cells, B-cell-depleted T cells, or PBMCs.

How the authors handled the data: Reference gene primer amplification gave nucleated cell count estimates. TCRdb keeps only in-frame clones here, not all; method: immunoSEQ multiplex PCR. That table is the source of V, J and clone size, and D and trimming were worked out from the DNA. The table records about 62,000 clones, 86% of them present only once. Germline loops: CDR1 LNHDA, CDR2 SQIVND (reference sequence). With V trimmed by 3 bases and J by 3 bases, 11 bases remained unmatched. The CDR3 loop spans 17 amino acids. This clonotype originated in a woman over 75 with acute or convalescent COVID-19. The rearrangement uses TRBV19 and TRBJ2-3; 8 positions agree with TRBD1. Sequencing input: peripheral blood. CDR3 sequence (DNA): TGTGCCAGTAGTATTGCCCAGGGGGCCCCCGGGACAGATACGCAGTATTTT. Its protein product is CASSIAQGAPGTDTQYF.